This entry features one T cell receptor (beta chain) sequence. These data belong to a study of STAT5B mutations in CD4+ large granular lymphocyte leukemia. CDR1 PRHDT and CDR2 FYEKMQ come from the germline V gene (reference sequence). V was shortened by 4 bases and J by 9 bases, with 25 bases between the two germline ends. The CDR3 length is 17 residues. Libraries were prepared by immunoSEQ multiplex PCR; TCRdb keeps only in-frame clonotypes and omits some of them. The sample consists of more than 35,000 clones, about 82% of them appearing once. V gene TRBV13 combines with J gene TRBJ2-1, with a tentative D call TRBD2 (6 bases). The clonotype originates from a human donor in good health. Sequenced material: CD4+ T cells from blood buffy coats. Here the CDR3 reads CASSSPISAARGREQFF. The CDR3, as DNA: TGTGCCAGCAGCTCCCCAATCTCGGCGGCGCGGGGCCGTGAGCAGTTCTTC.